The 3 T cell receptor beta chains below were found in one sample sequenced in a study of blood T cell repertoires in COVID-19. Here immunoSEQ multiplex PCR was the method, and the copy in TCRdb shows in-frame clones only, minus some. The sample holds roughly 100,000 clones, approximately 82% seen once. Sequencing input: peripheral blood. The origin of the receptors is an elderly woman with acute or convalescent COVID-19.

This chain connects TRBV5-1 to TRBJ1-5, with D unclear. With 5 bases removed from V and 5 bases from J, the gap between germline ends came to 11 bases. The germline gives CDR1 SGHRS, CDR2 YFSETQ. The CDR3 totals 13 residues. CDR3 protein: CASSNGLDQPQHF. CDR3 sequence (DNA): TGCGCCAGCAGTAACGGGTTAGATCAGCCCCAGCATTTT.

The CDR3 protein is CASSFGDRSSGANVLTF. Written as DNA, the CDR3 is TGCGCCAGCAGCTTCGGAGACAGGAGCTCTGGGGCCAACGTCCTGACTTTC. This chain uses TRBV5-1 with TRBJ2-6; tentative D call: TRBD1 (6 bases). V lost 2 bases to trimming and J lost 0 bases, with 12 bases between them. This CDR3 contains 17 residues. Germline CDR1 and CDR2: SGHRS and YFSETQ.

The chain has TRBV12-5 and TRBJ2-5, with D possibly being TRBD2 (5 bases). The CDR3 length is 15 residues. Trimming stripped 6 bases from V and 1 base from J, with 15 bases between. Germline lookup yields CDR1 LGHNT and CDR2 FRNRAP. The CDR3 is CASGYWRRPQETQYF. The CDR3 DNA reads TGTGCTAGTGGATATTGGAGGAGACCCCAAGAGACCCAGTACTTC.